The 25 T cell receptor beta chains given below trace back to one sample, sequenced in a study of blood T cell repertoires in COVID-19. Sequencing was performed with immunoSEQ multiplex PCR; in TCRdb, only in-frame clones are kept and a portion is missing. The table has about 190,000 clones, roughly 81% seen once. Sequenced: peripheral blood. These receptors all come from a woman in her seventies with active or convalescent COVID-19.

J is TRBJ1-2 and V is TRBV28; D unresolved. Trimming shortened V by 3 bases and J by 9 bases, and 20 bases separated the two germline ends. Looked up from germline, CDR1 is MDHEN and CDR2 is SYDVKM. This CDR3 comprises 15 residues. CDR3 DNA sequence: TGTGCCAGCAGTTTTGTAGGGAGCTCCTATCAAAGCTACACCTTC. Protein sequence: CASSFVGSSYQSYTF.

The chain couples TRBV2 to TRBJ2-5; D gene ambiguous. Germline CDR1 and CDR2: SNHLY and FYNNEI. V was clipped by 3 bases and J by 5 bases, with 10 bases between them. CDR3 length: 13 amino acids. The CDR3 region is CASSEAKRETQYF. For the CDR3, the DNA is TGTGCCAGCAGTGAGGCCAAGAGGGAGACCCAGTACTTC.

This clone was seen only once. In nucleotides, the CDR3 is TGTGCCACCAGCATTACCCGCGAGCCCTCCTACAATGAGCAGTTCTTC. This codes for CATSITREPSYNEQFF. This chain uses TRBV15 with TRBJ2-1; D unresolved. V was clipped by 4 bases and J by 0 bases, with 13 bases between them. The germline gives CDR1 LNHNV, CDR2 YYDKDF (reference sequence). This CDR3 comprises 16 residues.

The chain joins TRBV7-2 to TRBJ2-7; 9 positions match TRBD1. Germline loops: CDR1 SGHTA, CDR2 FQGNSA. J was trimmed by 5 bases and V by 4 bases; bases with no gene match: 6. CDR3 size: 14 residues. Written as DNA, the CDR3 is TGTGCCAGCAGCTCCGGACAGGGGAAGAACGAGCAGTACTTC. This codes for CASSSGQGKNEQYF.

The chain carries TRBV28 and TRBJ1-1; 7 bases are shared with TRBD1. J was trimmed by 4 bases and V by 4 bases; bases with no gene match: 9. CDR3 length: 15 residues. The germline V gene encodes CDR1 MDHEN and CDR2 SYDVKM. CDR3 in amino acids: CASSSQGSGGTEAFF. In DNA, the CDR3 is TGTGCCAGCAGTTCACAGGGGTCCGGGGGCACTGAAGCTTTCTTT. The whole variable domain, filled in from reference TRBV28 and TRBJ1-1, reads DVKVTQSSRYLVKRTGEKVFLECVQDMDHENMFWYRQDPGLGLRLIYFSYDVKMKEKGDIPEGYSVSREKKERFSLILESASTNQTSMYLCASSSQGSGGTEAFFGQGTRLTVV.

This chain joins TRBV12-3 or TRBV12-4 and TRBJ2-3, with D maybe TRBD1 (6 bases). The V and J ends lost 1 base and 6 bases respectively, with 8 bases between them. The CDR3 contains 13 residues. In DNA, the CDR3 is TGTGCCAGCAGTTTAGTAGGGGGTGATACGCAGTATTTT. Its translation: CASSLVGGDTQYF.

The chain uses TRBV12-5 and TRBJ2-7; 13 bases are shared with TRBD2. Trimming at V came to 6 bases and at J to 5 bases, leaving 4 bases not matched to a gene. The CDR3 loop spans 14 amino acids. Germline CDR1 is LGHNT and CDR2 is FRNRAP. The CDR3 sequence: CASGPGTSGNEQYF. CDR3 DNA: TGTGCTAGTGGACCTGGGACTAGCGGGAACGAGCAGTACTTC.

This clone occurred once. The chain joins TRBV11-2 to TRBJ2-7, with 10 bases aligning to TRBD1. V dropped 5 bases and J dropped 3; count of bases not matched to a gene: 7. The CDR3 totals 15 residues. CDR1 is SGHAT, CDR2 FQNNGV, per germline. The CDR3 is CASSPADRGVYEQYF. The CDR3 DNA is TGTGCCAGCAGCCCAGCGGACAGGGGGGTCTACGAGCAGTACTTC.

The V gene is TRBV11-2, the J gene TRBJ1-1; TRBD1 might be the D (5 bases). From germline, CDR1 is SGHAT and CDR2 FQNNGV. This CDR3 spans 14 amino acids. Trimming removed 1 base at V and 5 bases at J, with 11 bases between. The CDR3 loop reads CASSLAGGGTEAFF. The CDR3 DNA reads as TGTGCCAGCAGCTTAGCGGGGGGTGGAACTGAAGCTTTCTTT.

CDR3 in amino acids: CASSFLGTRDEQFF. DNA for the CDR3: TGTGCCAGCAGTTTCCTTGGGACTAGAGATGAGCAGTTCTTC. The chain couples TRBV27 to TRBJ2-1; 8 positions agree with TRBD2. Germline V CDR1 and CDR2: MNHEY, SMNVEV (reference sequence). This CDR3 spans 14 amino acids. Trimming at V came to 3 bases and at J to 8 bases, leaving 6 bases not matched to a gene.

V gene TRBV7-2 combines with J gene TRBJ2-7, with 7 bases matching TRBD2. This CDR3 spans 15 amino acids. V trimming: 1 base; J trimming: 4 bases; junction bases outside the gene matches: 7. Germline V lookup: CDR1 SGHTA, CDR2 FQGNSA. The CDR3 nucleotides read TGTGCCAGCAGCTTAGGCGGGAGCACCAATTACGAGCAGTACTTC. Protein: CASSLGGSTNYEQYF.

This chain links TRBV6-5 with TRBJ1-4; D not resolved. Looked up from germline, CDR1 is MNHEY and CDR2 is SVGAGI. CDR3 size: 14 residues. V lost 2 bases and J 5 bases, leaving 9 bases between the germline ends. CDR3 protein: CASSYIGLNEKLFF. The CDR3, as DNA: TGTGCCAGCAGTTACATCGGGTTAAATGAAAAACTGTTTTTT.

This clone appeared a single time. The J gene is TRBJ2-5, the V gene TRBV7-7; 7 bases fit TRBD2. In germline, CDR1 is SSHAT, CDR2 FNYEAQ (reference sequence). The CDR3 has 15 amino acids. CDR3 coding DNA: TGTGCTAGCGTCTCTAGCGGTCCCGAGGGAGAGACCCAGTACTTC. As protein: CASVSSGPEGETQYF.

This clone appeared a single time. The CDR3 DNA reads as TGTGCCAGCTCACCACCGTCCCTTCAGGGGACCCAGTACTTC. Amino acids: CASSPPSLQGTQYF. V gene TRBV18 combines with J gene TRBJ2-5; D perhaps matches TRBD1 (5 bases). With 0 bases removed from V and 7 bases from J, the gap between germline ends came to 12 bases. This CDR3 is 14 amino acids long. Germline CDR1 KGHSH, CDR2 LQKENI.

The chain links TRBV2 to TRBJ2-3, with D possibly TRBD1 on 5 matching bases. The CDR3 consists of 17 residues. The germline CDR1 and CDR2 sequences are SNHLY and FYNNEI. Trimming shortened V by 3 bases and J by 2 bases, and 18 bases separated the two germline ends. CDR3 protein: CASSDRQLLGSTDTQYF. Written as DNA, the CDR3 is TGTGCCAGCAGTGACCGACAGCTTCTGGGCTCCACAGATACGCAGTATTTT.

The chain carries TRBV7-9 and TRBJ2-2; D ambiguous. Trimming took 5 bases from V and 7 from J, leaving 5 bases between them. The CDR3 has 11 amino acids. Germline V gene sequence: CDR1 SEHNR, CDR2 FQNEAQ (reference sequence). CDR3 nucleotides: TGTGCCAGCAGCGTCAACGGGGAGCTGTTTTTT. Its translation: CASSVNGELFF.

The chain uses TRBV7-2 and TRBJ1-2, with a tentative D call TRBD1 (5 bases). The CDR3 sequence is 15 residues long. Germline CDR1 reads SGHTA; CDR2 reads FQGNSA. Between the trimmed V and J ends, which lost 5 bases and 6 bases, there was a span of 19 bases. The CDR3 here is CASSRSWGISDGYTF. The CDR3 nucleotides read TGTGCCAGCAGCCGTAGTTGGGGCATTTCTGATGGCTACACCTTC.

This rearrangement joins TRBV7-8 to TRBJ2-7; the match to TRBD1 covers 7 bases. The CDR3 is 13 amino acids. V lost 8 bases to trimming and J lost 4 bases; unmatched junction nucleotides: 8. Germline CDR1 SGHVS, CDR2 FQNEAQ. The CDR3 here is CASCTLQGYEQYF. CDR3 sequence (DNA): TGTGCCAGCTGCACCTTACAGGGGTACGAGCAGTACTTC.

This rearrangement joins TRBV6-1 to TRBJ1-5, with D tentatively TRBD1 (5 bases). Between the trimmed V and J ends, which lost 0 bases and 0 bases, there was a span of 27 bases. CDR1 and CDR2 from the germline V gene are MNHNS and SASEGT. This CDR3 is built from 22 residues. The DNA for the CDR3 is TGTGCCAGCAGTGAAGCCCCAGGGAGGCCCCCCAGGTTCGTGTTTAGCAATCAGCCCCAGCATTTT. Its translation: CASSEAPGRPPRFVFSNQPQHF.

This clone turned up a few times. The chain has TRBV2 and TRBJ2-1; TRBD2 matches 14 bases. This CDR3 is built from 16 residues. Germline assignment: CDR1 SNHLY and CDR2 FYNNEI. CDR3 nucleotide sequence: TGTGCGGTAGGGGGGACTAGCGGGAGTTCCTACAATGAGCAGTTCTTC. Translating gives CAVGGTSGSSYNEQFF.

This clone was recorded once. This chain joins TRBV3-1 (or the pseudogene TRBV3-2) and TRBJ2-3, with 8 bases fitting TRBD2. This CDR3 is 17 amino acids long. Per the germline V gene, CDR1 is LGHDT and CDR2 is YNNKEL (reference sequence). The V segment lost 0 bases and the J segment 0 bases; nucleotides outside the gene matches: 5. The CDR3 DNA is TGTGCCAGCAGCCAAGATCAGGTAGCGGGAAGCACAGATACGCAGTATTTT. Translated: CASSQDQVAGSTDTQYF.

This clone appeared once. This chain links TRBV5-1 with TRBJ2-5; 8 nucleotides agree with TRBD2. This CDR3 has 18 residues. From germline, CDR1 is SGHRS and CDR2 YFSETQ. The ends lost 0 bases at V and 3 bases at J; junction bases unmatched: 13. DNA of the CDR3: TGCGCCAGCAGCTTGGCCAGCGGGAGCGGAGGAAAGGAAGAGACCCAGTACTTC. Translated: CASSLASGSGGKEETQYF.

CDR3 DNA sequence: TGTGCCAGCAGCCTCAGACACCCAGGAGGGGAGCTGTTTTTT. Translated: CASSLRHPGGELFF. The genes are TRBV9 and TRBJ2-2; D gene unclear. Trimming removed 4 bases from V and 8 bases from J, with 15 bases in between. CDR1 and CDR2 from the germline V gene are SGDLS and YYNGEE. The CDR3 runs 14 residues.

The CDR3 coding sequence is TGCGCCAGCAGCTTGGCCGGAGGGGCCCAAGAGACCCAGTACTTC. Protein sequence: CASSLAGGAQETQYF. The chain has TRBV5-1 and TRBJ2-5, with a weak D call TRBD2 (6 bases). Germline CDR1 SGHRS, CDR2 YFSETQ. Trimming pared 0 bases from V and 1 base from J, leaving 10 bases between. This CDR3 is built from 15 residues.

CDR3 sequence (DNA): TGCGCCAGCACCTCCAAGGGACAGGCTTTTTACAATGAGCAGTTCTTC. Protein product: CASTSKGQAFYNEQFF. This chain connects TRBV23-1 to TRBJ2-1, with 8 positions matching TRBD1. TRBV23-1 is an ORF, and what it does is uncertain. This CDR3 is built from 16 residues. Trimming took 7 bases from V and 4 from J; bases not matched to a gene: 12.